This T cell receptor beta chain was retrieved from a study of OX40 agonist ivuxolimab in advanced cancers. Study-wide results and limits: Partial responders at 0.1-3.0 mg/kg had among the lowest clonal expansion.

The CDR3 extends over 14 amino acids. V trimming: 1 base; J trimming: 9 bases; junction bases outside the gene matches: 6. Germline loops: CDR1 MDHEN, CDR2 SYDVKM. Sequencing used immunoSEQ multiplex PCR; TCRdb keeps in-frame clones, though not all of them. The profile shows tens of thousands of clones, roughly 88% of them singletons. On this clone itself: Antigen specificity is unknown.

Sequencing was performed on CD4+ or CD8+ T cells sorted from blood, taken in a trial of the OX40 agonist ivuxolimab. The chain links TRBV28 to TRBJ2-7; 10 positions agree with TRBD2. The receptor was derived from an adult with an advanced solid tumor such as melanoma, head and neck, liver or kidney cancer. The CDR3 sequence: CASSLLSSGRRQYF. CDR3 DNA sequence: TGTGCCAGCAGTTTATTGTCTAGCGGGAGACGGCAGTACTTC.